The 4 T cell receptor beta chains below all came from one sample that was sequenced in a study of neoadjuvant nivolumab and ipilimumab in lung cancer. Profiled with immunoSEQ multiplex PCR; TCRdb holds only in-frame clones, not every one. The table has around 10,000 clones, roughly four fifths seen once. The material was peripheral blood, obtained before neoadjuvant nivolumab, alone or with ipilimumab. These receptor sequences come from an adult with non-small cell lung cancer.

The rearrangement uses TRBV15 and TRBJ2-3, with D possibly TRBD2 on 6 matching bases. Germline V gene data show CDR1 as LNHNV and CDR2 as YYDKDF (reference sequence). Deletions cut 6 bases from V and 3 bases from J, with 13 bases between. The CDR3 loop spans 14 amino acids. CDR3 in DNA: TGTGCCACCAGAGGTGCTAGCGAGACAGATACGCAGTATTTT. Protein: CATRGASETDTQYF.

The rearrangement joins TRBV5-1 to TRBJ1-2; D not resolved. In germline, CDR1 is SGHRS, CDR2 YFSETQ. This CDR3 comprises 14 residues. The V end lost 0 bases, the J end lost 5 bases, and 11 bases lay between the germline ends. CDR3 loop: CASSLDGRRYGYTF. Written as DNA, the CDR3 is TGCGCCAGCAGCTTGGACGGACGGCGGTATGGCTACACCTTC.

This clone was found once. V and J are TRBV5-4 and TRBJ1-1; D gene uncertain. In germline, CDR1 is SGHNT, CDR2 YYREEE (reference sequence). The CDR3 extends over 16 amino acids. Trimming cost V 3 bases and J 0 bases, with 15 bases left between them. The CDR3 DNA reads TGTGCCAGCAGCTCCCCCAGGAGCCCTATGAACACTGAAGCTTTCTTT. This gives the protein CASSSPRSPMNTEAFF. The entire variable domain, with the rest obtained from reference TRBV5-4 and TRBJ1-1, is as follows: ETGVTQSPTHLIKTRGQQVTLRCSSQSGHNTVSWYQQALGQGPQFIFQYYREEENGRGNFPPRFSGLQFPNYSSELNVNALELDDSALYLCASSSPRSPMNTEAFFGQGTRLTVV.

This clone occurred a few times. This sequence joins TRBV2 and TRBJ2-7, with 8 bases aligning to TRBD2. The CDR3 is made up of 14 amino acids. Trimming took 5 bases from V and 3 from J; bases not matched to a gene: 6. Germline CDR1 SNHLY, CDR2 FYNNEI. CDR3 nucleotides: TGTGCCAGCAGTCGACTAGCGCGCTTCTACGAGCAGTACTTC. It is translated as CASSRLARFYEQYF.